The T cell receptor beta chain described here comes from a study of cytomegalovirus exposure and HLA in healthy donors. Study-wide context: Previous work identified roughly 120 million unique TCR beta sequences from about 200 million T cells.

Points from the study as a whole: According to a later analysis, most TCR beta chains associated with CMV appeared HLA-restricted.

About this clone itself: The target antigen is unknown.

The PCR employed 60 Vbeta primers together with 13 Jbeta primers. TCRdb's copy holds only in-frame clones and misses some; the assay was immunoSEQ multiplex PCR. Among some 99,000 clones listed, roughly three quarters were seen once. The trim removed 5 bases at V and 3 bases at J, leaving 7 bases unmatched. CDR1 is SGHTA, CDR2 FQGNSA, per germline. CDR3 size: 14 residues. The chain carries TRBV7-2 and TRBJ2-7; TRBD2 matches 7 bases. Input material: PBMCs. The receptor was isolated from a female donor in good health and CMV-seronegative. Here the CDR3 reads CASSVQTSLYEQYF. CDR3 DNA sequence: TGTGCCAGCAGCGTCCAGACTAGCCTCTACGAGCAGTACTTC. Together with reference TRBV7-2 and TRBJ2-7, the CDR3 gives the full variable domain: GAGVSQSPSNKVTEKGKDVELRCDPISGHTALYWYRQSLGQGLEFLIYFQGNSAPDKSGLPSDRFSAERTGGSVSTLTIQRTQQEDSAVYLCASSVQTSLYEQYFGPGTRLTVT.